Here is one TCR beta chain with its context. The data belong to a study of human T cells and chemical hapten exposure. In TCRdb, the RACE reads were re-called with MiXCR into one record per CDR3 protein. The sample has around 95,000 distinct CDR3 sequences, 10% to 11% seen once; the top ten hold around 3.3%. Time point defined: pre-sensitization, week 0. Treatment indicated: therapeutic diphenylcyclopropenone sensitization with weekly scalp DPC. This specimen consisted of whole blood, obtained in connection with sensitization to the hapten diphenylcyclopropenone (DPC). The clonotype originates from a woman between 55 and 75 years old with alopecia areata. Some clones in this sample may be carry-over from other donors' samples.

The CDR3, as DNA: TGCGCCAGCAGCGCCCTAGCGGGGGCTTACGAGCAGTACTTC. Protein product: CASSALAGAYEQYF. The J gene is TRBJ2-7, the V gene TRBV5-1; 10 bases are a match to TRBD2. Unmatched junction bases numbered 5, after V lost 4 bases and J lost 4 bases. This CDR3 has 14 amino acids. The germline V gene has CDR1 SGHRS and CDR2 YFSETQ. The full variable domain, rest sourced from reference TRBV5-1 and TRBJ2-7, is KAGVTQTPRYLIKTRGQQVTLSCSPISGHRSVSWYQQTPGQGLQFLFEYFSETQRNKGNFPGRFSGRQFSNSRSEMNVSTLELGDSALYLCASSALAGAYEQYFGPGTRLTVT.